This note documents a single T cell receptor (beta chain) sequence. This record comes from a study of blood T cell repertoires in COVID-19. Background on the study: Samples taken during acute and convalescent COVID-19 were collected in the United States, Italy and Spain.

Here immunoSEQ multiplex PCR was the method, and the copy in TCRdb shows in-frame clones only, minus some. Of around 130,000 clones listed, more than 80% were seen once; the top ten hold approximately 4.3%. This TCR was recovered from a human donor in a cohort sampled during active COVID-19. Sequencing was carried out using peripheral blood.

CDR3 in amino acids: CASSSSPTGTDTQYF. The CDR3 region has the DNA TGTGCCAGCAGCTCCTCACCCACAGGGACAGATACGCAGTATTTT. The V gene is TRBV11-3, the J gene TRBJ2-3; weak D call: TRBD1 (6 bases). Per germline, CDR1 SGHNT and CDR2 YENEEA. The CDR3 has 15 amino acids. Trimming took off 4 bases at V and 3 bases at J, with 14 bases between the two ends.